This T cell receptor beta chain emerged from a study of blood T cells in healthy people across ages. Study-wide findings and caveats: Per-million-T-cell TCR beta diversity fell roughly linearly with age. Percentage of naive T cells showed a strong correlation with TCR beta diversity. It was not known whether donors were CMV positive (a possible confounder of expanded clonotype changes).

A sample-barcoded 5' primer and a J-beta primer mix were used in a second PCR of about 7 to 12 cycles. TCRdb reanalysed the 5' RACE reads using MiXCR and keeps one entry per CDR3 protein. The sample contains 800,000 to 950,000 distinct CDR3 sequences, roughly 52% of which appear only once. Worth noting for this clonotype: Its target is not known.

Germline CDR1 is SEHNR and CDR2 is FQNEAQ (reference sequence). The CDR3 is 15 amino acids. With V trimmed by 1 base and J by 6 bases, 5 bases remained unmatched. Total RNA was isolated from each sample in quantities of at least 5 micrograms. Sequencing was done on a sample of blood. The origin of this receptor is a young man in good health. V gene TRBV7-9 combines with J gene TRBJ2-1, with TRBD1 identical over 8 bases. For the CDR3, the DNA is TGTGCCAGCAGCTTAGGACGGACAGGGTCCAATGAGCAGTTCTTC. This encodes CASSLGRTGSNEQFF. The full variable domain, its missing parts supplied by reference TRBV7-9 and TRBJ2-1, is DTGVSQNPRHKITKRGQNVTFRCDPISEHNRLYWYRQTLGQGPEFLTYFQNEAQLEKSRLLSDRFSAERPKGSFSTLEIQRTEQGDSAMYLCASSLGRTGSNEQFFGPGTRLTVL.